This entry describes one T cell receptor beta chain. Antigen specificity is unknown. The source of the sample is a study of T cell responses to AZD1222 COVID-19 vaccine. Study outcomes and limitations: Sampling that yielded the repertoires occurred only after the peak T cell response. With two AZD1222 doses given, Spike-specific TCR breadth and depth both rose.

TCRdb keeps only in-frame clones here, not all; method: immunoSEQ multiplex PCR. The profile shows around 100,000 clones, roughly 90% of them singletons. The V gene end was trimmed by 6 bases and the J gene end by 6 bases; junction bases not matched to a gene: 9. This CDR3 region has 14 residues. CDR1 is LNHDA and CDR2 is SQIVND in the germline V gene (reference sequence). This receptor was obtained from an adult in good health. V and J are TRBV19 and TRBJ1-1, with 8 positions matching TRBD1. The sequencing here drew on peripheral blood, taken on day 0 of AZD1222 vaccination. The CDR3 is CASSPDRARAEAFF. The CDR3 DNA follows: TGTGCCAGTAGCCCGGACAGGGCGAGGGCTGAAGCTTTCTTT. Drawing the rest from reference TRBV19 and TRBJ1-1, the complete variable domain is DGGITQSPKYLFRKEGQNVTLSCEQNLNHDAMYWYRQDPGQGLRLIYYSQIVNDFQKGDIAEGYSVSREKKESFPLTVTSAQKNPTAFYLCASSPDRARAEAFFGQGTRLTVV.